A single sample gave rise to the 27 T cell receptor beta chains below, sequenced in a study of blood T cell repertoires in COVID-19. Using immunoSEQ multiplex PCR, the repertoire was profiled, and TCRdb retains in-frame clones only, with some absent. This sample has some 21,000 clones; around 80% occur once, and the top ten carry 13%. Sequenced material: peripheral blood. Receptors originate from a man aged 60 to 75 with active COVID-19.

The rearrangement links TRBV6-5 to TRBJ2-4; the match to TRBD2 covers 11 bases. In germline, CDR1 is MNHEY, CDR2 SVGAGI. J lost 7 bases, V lost 7 bases, and 3 bases had no gene match. The CDR3 consists of 13 residues. The CDR3 region is CASIAGGMNIQYF. Written as DNA, the CDR3 is TGTGCCAGCATAGCGGGAGGGATGAACATTCAGTACTTC.

The chain recombines TRBV6-5 with TRBJ1-1; 7 bases are shared with TRBD1. There are 14 residues in the CDR3. In germline, CDR1 is MNHEY, CDR2 SVGAGI. V shed 7 bases, J shed 4 bases, and the junction held 9 bases outside the gene matches. The CDR3 coding sequence is TGTGCCAGCACCCGACAGGGCCGGGGCACTGAAGCTTTCTTT. Encoded protein: CASTRQGRGTEAFF.

This clone rates as hyperexpanded (1% or more). CDR3 loop: CASSLGNYVASGTQYF. As DNA, the CDR3 is TGTGCCAGCAGCTTGGGGAACTATGTTGCCTCTGGCACGCAGTATTTT. The V call is TRBV5-4, the J call TRBJ2-3; D remains unclear. Trimming took off 0 bases at V and 9 bases at J, with 20 bases between the two ends. The CDR3 runs to 16 residues. Germline-derived CDR1 and CDR2 are SGHNT and YYREEE (reference sequence). The full variable domain, rest sourced from reference TRBV5-4 and TRBJ2-3, is ETGVTQSPTHLIKTRGQQVTLRCSSQSGHNTVSWYQQALGQGPQFIFQYYREEENGRGNFPPRFSGLQFPNYSSELNVNALELDDSALYLCASSLGNYVASGTQYFGPGTRLTVL.

In its sample, this clone was seen a few times. The chain is built from TRBV25-1 and TRBJ2-7; D not certain. The CDR3 is 12 amino acids. The germline CDR1 and CDR2 sequences are MGHDK and SYGVNS. Trimming pared 5 bases from V and 0 bases from J, leaving 5 bases between. Here the CDR3 reads CASSFNSYEQYF. The DNA of the CDR3 is TGTGCCAGCAGTTTCAACTCCTACGAGCAGTACTTC.

This clone was seen a few times. The chain is built from TRBV28 and TRBJ2-1; D is unresolved. CDR1 and CDR2 from the germline V gene are MDHEN and SYDVKM. CDR3 length equals 15 residues. V gave up 6 bases and J gave up 1 base, with 13 bases separating them. The CDR3 DNA is TGTGCCAGCAGCCCCCTGACGCGGTCCTACAATGAGCAGTTCTTC. Amino acids: CASSPLTRSYNEQFF.

The rearrangement joins TRBV7-9 to TRBJ2-4, with 12 positions matching TRBD2. The germline V gene encodes CDR1 SEHNR and CDR2 FQNEAQ (reference sequence). The V segment lost 8 bases and the J segment 5 bases; nucleotides outside the gene matches: 7. This CDR3 comprises 15 residues. The CDR3, as DNA: TGTGCCAGCGGCCCCCGACTAGCGGGAGAAAACATTCAGTACTTC. It translates to CASGPRLAGENIQYF.

The chain couples TRBV6-5 to TRBJ1-3, with TRBD1 as a possible D gene (6 bases). Germline V gives CDR1 MNHEY, CDR2 SVGAGI. The CDR3 consists of 13 residues. The V end was cut by 7 bases, the J end by 2 bases, with 9 bases between. The CDR3 here is CASKNRAGNTIYF. CDR3 in DNA: TGTGCCAGCAAAAACAGGGCTGGAAACACCATATATTTT.

This clone was seen more than once but under ten times. The chain uses TRBV2 and TRBJ1-5; no firm D call. Germline V lookup: CDR1 SNHLY, CDR2 FYNNEI. With 2 bases removed from V and 0 bases from J, the gap between germline ends came to 5 bases. This CDR3 comprises 14 residues. The CDR3 DNA is TGTGCCAGCAGTGAAAGCTATAGCAATCAGCCCCAGCATTTT. It is translated as CASSESYSNQPQHF.

The chain joins TRBV7-9 to TRBJ2-1, with D possibly matching TRBD2 (6 bases). Trimming took 5 bases from V and 0 from J, leaving 11 bases between them. Looked up from germline, CDR1 is SEHNR and CDR2 is FQNEAQ (reference sequence). The CDR3 is 15 residues long. CDR3 sequence reads: CASSDDGSSYNEQFF. Written as DNA, the CDR3 is TGTGCCAGCAGCGACGACGGGAGCTCCTACAATGAGCAGTTCTTC.

This rearrangement joins TRBV2 to TRBJ2-7, with D perhaps matching TRBD1 (6 bases). V lost 4 bases and J lost 5, with 27 bases in between. The CDR3 loop spans 18 amino acids. Germline V CDR1 and CDR2: SNHLY, FYNNEI. The CDR3 sequence: CASSGWAGAPLETHEQYF. In DNA, the CDR3 is TGTGCCAGCAGTGGATGGGCAGGGGCCCCACTAGAGACCCACGAGCAGTACTTC.

The genes are TRBV19 and TRBJ2-2, with a weak D call TRBD1 (6 bases). This CDR3 contains 12 residues. CDR1 and CDR2 from the germline V gene are LNHDA and SQIVND (reference sequence). The V end was cut by 8 bases, the J end by 6 bases, with 10 bases between. The CDR3 region is CASRTGSGELFF. CDR3 coding DNA: TGTGCCAGTCGTACAGGGTCCGGGGAGCTGTTTTTT. The full variable domain, rest sourced from reference TRBV19 and TRBJ2-2, is DGGITQSPKYLFRKEGQNVTLSCEQNLNHDAMYWYRQDPGQGLRLIYYSQIVNDFQKGDIAEGYSVSREKKESFPLTVTSAQKNPTAFYLCASRTGSGELFFGEGSRLTVL.

To note about this clone: An end of the junction does not agree with germline; a read error may underlie this. This chain links TRBV2 with TRBJ1-2; 9 bases match TRBD1. The germline V gene has CDR1 SNHLY and CDR2 FYNNEI. The CDR3 sequence is 11 residues long. CDR3 protein: CASSIRTGAFF. In DNA, the CDR3 is TGTGCCAGCAGTATACGGACAGGGGCCTTCTTC.

V is TRBV6-5 and J is TRBJ2-3; D may be TRBD2 (6 bases). This CDR3 comprises 13 residues. V dropped 6 bases and J dropped 4 bases, with 11 bases sitting between them. The germline V gene has CDR1 MNHEY and CDR2 SVGAGI. CDR3 in DNA: TGTGCCAGCAGCTACGGGACTTCAGATACGCAGTATTTT. Amino acids: CASSYGTSDTQYF.

This clone was detected once. The chain recombines TRBV28 with TRBJ1-4; maybe TRBD1 (6 bases). Germline CDR1 MDHEN, CDR2 SYDVKM. This CDR3 is 13 amino acids long. The ends were cut back, 10 bases at V and 8 bases at J, with 17 bases in the middle. The CDR3 DNA sequence: TGTGCCACGAAGACAGGCATATGGGAAAAACTGTTTTTT. It yields the protein CATKTGIWEKLFF.

The chain combines TRBV7-9 with TRBJ2-3; 8 nucleotides align to TRBD2. The J segment lost 4 bases and the V segment lost 5 bases, leaving 11 bases of the junction unmatched. The CDR3 extends over 16 amino acids. CDR1 and CDR2 from the germline V gene are SEHNR and FQNEAQ (reference sequence). CDR3 loop: CASSPGTGTRSDTQYF. In DNA form, the CDR3 reads TGTGCCAGCAGCCCAGGGACCGGGACTAGGTCAGATACGCAGTATTTT.

The CDR3 DNA sequence: TGTGCCAGCAGTGACGGGGGGGCCCCCTTAAACATTCAGTACTTC. This sequence encodes CASSDGGAPLNIQYF. V gene TRBV6-1 combines with J gene TRBJ2-4; 8 bases align to TRBD2. V shed 3 bases, J shed 6 bases, and the junction held 7 bases outside the gene matches. Germline V gene data show CDR1 as MNHNS and CDR2 as SASEGT. CDR3 size: 15 residues.

The chain couples TRBV3-1 (or the pseudogene TRBV3-2) to TRBJ2-2; tentative D call: TRBD2 (6 bases). V lost 1 base, J lost 1 base, and 13 bases lay in between. Looked up from germline, CDR1 is LGHDT and CDR2 is YNNKEL (reference sequence). The CDR3 is 17 amino acids. The CDR3 DNA reads as TGTGCCAGCAGCCAAGCTCCCAGCGGGTGGAACACCGGGGAGCTGTTTTTT. The encoded protein is CASSQAPSGWNTGELFF.

The chain has TRBV24-1 and TRBJ2-2; the D is unclear. V lost 0 bases and J 0 bases, leaving 10 bases between the germline ends. The CDR3 runs to 17 residues. Germline CDR1 is KGHDR and CDR2 is SFDVKD. The CDR3 nucleotides are TGTGCCACCAGTGATTTGCAGCACAGCCCGAACACCGGGGAGCTGTTTTTT. Protein sequence: CATSDLQHSPNTGELFF.

The rearrangement links TRBV9 to TRBJ2-7, with D maybe TRBD1 (6 bases). CDR1 is SGDLS, CDR2 YYNGEE, per germline. The CDR3 runs 13 residues. Trimming stripped 0 bases from V and 6 bases from J, with 10 bases between. The DNA for the CDR3 is TGTGCCAGCAGCGTAGCTGCAGGGGCCGAGCAGTACTTC. Its translation: CASSVAAGAEQYF. The complete variable domain, with remaining parts taken from reference TRBV9 and TRBJ2-7, reads DSGVTQTPKHLITATGQRVTLRCSPRSGDLSVYWYQQSLDQGLQFLIQYYNGEERAKGNILERFSAQQFPDLHSELNLSSLELGDSALYFCASSVAAGAEQYFGPGTRLTVT.

The chain uses TRBV19 and TRBJ2-3; the match to TRBD2 covers 10 bases. The CDR3 covers 17 residues. CDR1 is LNHDA and CDR2 is SQIVND in the germline V gene (reference sequence). With V trimmed by 3 bases and J by 7 bases, 13 bases remained unmatched. The CDR3 sequence is CASSIKGLAGVGNTQYF. Written as DNA, the CDR3 is TGTGCCAGTAGTATCAAAGGGCTAGCGGGAGTCGGGAATACGCAGTATTTT.

This chain connects TRBV30 to TRBJ2-5; 7 bases fit TRBD1. V lost 1 base to trimming and J lost 4 bases; unmatched junction nucleotides: 3. CDR3 length: 13 residues. Germline-derived CDR1 and CDR2 are GTSNPN and SVGIG (reference sequence). In DNA, the CDR3 is TGTGCCTGGAGTGACAGGGGAATAGAGACCCAGTACTTC. Its translation is CAWSDRGIETQYF.

This sequence joins TRBV6-4 and TRBJ2-3, with 14 bases that match TRBD2. This CDR3 has 16 amino acids. The ends lost 4 bases at V and 3 bases at J; junction bases unmatched: 3. From germline, CDR1 is MRHNA and CDR2 SNTAGT. CDR3 amino acids: CASSGLAGGPTDTQYF. In DNA, the CDR3 is TGTGCCAGCAGTGGACTAGCGGGAGGGCCTACAGATACGCAGTATTTT.

The chain has TRBV5-4 and TRBJ2-2; 7 nucleotides line up with TRBD2. Per the germline V gene, CDR1 is SGHNT and CDR2 is YYREEE (reference sequence). The CDR3 is made up of 15 amino acids. V trimming: 3 bases; J trimming: 2 bases; junction bases outside the gene matches: 4. The CDR3 DNA reads as TGTGCCAGCAGCTGGGAGGGCCCCAACACCGGGGAGCTGTTTTTT. It translates to CASSWEGPNTGELFF.

J is TRBJ2-3 and V is TRBV6-5, with TRBD2 matching over 12 bases. CDR3 length: 16 residues. Germline loops: CDR1 MNHEY, CDR2 SVGAGI. The V gene end was trimmed by 4 bases and the J gene end by 5 bases; junction bases not matched to a gene: 7. In nucleotides, the CDR3 is TGTGCCAGCAGTTCCCGACTAGCGGGAGATAGAGATACGCAGTATTTT. It encodes CASSSRLAGDRDTQYF.

This clone was observed once. The chain couples TRBV5-4 to TRBJ2-7; the match to TRBD2 covers 8 bases. This CDR3 region has 15 residues. Germline-derived CDR1 and CDR2 are SGHNT and YYREEE (reference sequence). V trimming: 4 bases; J trimming: 2 bases; junction bases outside the gene matches: 8. The CDR3 loop is CASSPDGGATYEQYF. For the CDR3, the DNA is TGTGCCAGCAGCCCGGACGGGGGGGCCACCTACGAGCAGTACTTC.

The V gene is TRBV7-9, the J gene TRBJ2-1; D call uncertain. The CDR3 contains 11 residues. V lost 6 bases to trimming and J lost 7 bases, with 7 bases between them. The V gene's germline CDR1 is SEHNR and CDR2 FQNEAQ (reference sequence). Written as DNA, the CDR3 is TGTGCCAGCAGTCCGCGGAATGAGCAGTTCTTC. It encodes CASSPRNEQFF.

The chain uses TRBV5-1 and TRBJ2-5; 10 positions match TRBD1. The germline CDR1 and CDR2 sequences are SGHRS and YFSETQ. The CDR3 runs 15 residues. After removal of 4 bases from V and 3 bases from J, the junction contained 6 bases not matched to a gene. As DNA, the CDR3 is TGCGCCAGCAGCACCCGACAGGGGGCCGAAGAGACCCAGTACTTC. It codes for CASSTRQGAEETQYF.